Below, one T cell receptor (beta chain) is given with its context. The protocol was immunoSEQ multiplex PCR, while the TCRdb copy is restricted to in-frame clones and leaves out a portion. The sample lists about 130,000 clones, roughly 87% occurring once. This CDR3 comprises 14 residues. Germline trimming cut 5 bases from V and 0 bases from J; bases unmatched to any gene: 0. Germline CDR1 and CDR2: SGHRS and YFSETQ. The record originates from a study of T cell responses to AZD1222 COVID-19 vaccine. This clonotype was obtained from an adult who received the AZD1222 COVID-19 vaccine. This sequence joins TRBV5-1 and TRBJ2-5; 11 bases line up with TRBD2. The sequences come from peripheral blood, collected 28 days after the second AZD1222 dose. The CDR3 DNA reads TGCGCCAGCAGACTAGCGGGGGACCAAGAGACCCAGTACTTC. Translating it yields CASRLAGDQETQYF.